Many counts were recorded for the clone carrying this TCR beta chain. No antigen is known for it. Time point of the sample: longitudinal time-point 1 (baseline). Healthy controls comprised blood bank volunteers in Maryland, USA. V was trimmed by 4 bases and J by 6 bases, leaving 15 bases between them. This CDR3 spans 14 amino acids. Germline values: CDR1 KGHSY, CDR2 FQNENV. TCRdb reprocessed the 5' RACE reads with MiXCR, giving one entry per CDR3 protein. There are about 49,000 distinct CDR3 sequences in the sample; roughly 10% occur only once, and about 1.6% lies in the top ten. These data belong to a study of neurological immune-mediated disorders. Study-wide findings and caveats: Healthy controls had more TCR clonal expansion than multiple sclerosis, which showed the least, whereas HTLV-1-associated myelopathy showed the most.

V gene TRBV16 combines with J gene TRBJ1-1; D unclear. Sequenced sample: PBMCs. The receptor's source is a woman aged 40 to 50 in good health. The CDR3 DNA reads TGTGCCAGCAGCCGCCATTATAGGCGGGCTGAAGCTTTCTTT. Translation gives CASSRHYRRAEAFF.